Following are 21 T cell receptor beta chains from one sample sequenced in a study of CD49a tissue-resident CD8 T cells in human skin. Profiled with immunoSEQ multiplex PCR; TCRdb holds only in-frame clones, not every one. This table has over a thousand clones, 60% to 85% appearing once. The specimen was CD103- CD8+ T cells sorted from skin dermis. These receptors all stem from a human donor in good health.

The CDR3 DNA reads TGTGCCTGGAGTGTACGGGGGAATGGACTAGCGGGCTACGAGCAGTACTTC. Translation gives CAWSVRGNGLAGYEQYF. V is TRBV30 and J is TRBJ2-7, with 11 bases aligning to TRBD2. Germline V gene sequence: CDR1 GTSNPN, CDR2 SVGIG (reference sequence). The V segment lost 0 bases and the J segment 3 bases; nucleotides outside the gene matches: 10. The CDR3 extends over 17 amino acids.

The chain links TRBV15 to TRBJ1-1, with D unresolved. The V and J ends lost 0 bases and 1 base respectively, with 18 bases between them. The CDR3 contains 18 residues. The V gene's germline CDR1 is LNHNV and CDR2 YYDKDF (reference sequence). CDR3 protein: CATSRDRSAVGKNTEAFF. CDR3 coding DNA: TGTGCCACCAGCAGAGATAGGTCGGCAGTCGGGAAGAACACTGAAGCTTTCTTT.

The chain links TRBV7-6 to TRBJ2-5, with D possibly TRBD2 on 6 matching bases. This CDR3 comprises 15 residues. V lost 4 bases and J 3 bases, leaving 15 bases between the germline ends. Germline values: CDR1 SGHVS, CDR2 FNYEAQ. The CDR3 DNA sequence: TGTGCCAGCAGCTCGCGTCCGGGACTTAAAGAGACCCAGTACTTC. This encodes CASSSRPGLKETQYF.

The chain recombines TRBV9 with TRBJ2-7; 10 nucleotides match TRBD1. Germline assignment: CDR1 SGDLS and CDR2 YYNGEE. V gave up 0 bases and J gave up 5 bases; unmatched junction bases: 5. This CDR3 comprises 15 residues. This CDR3 reads CASSVGGQGNHEQYF. The CDR3 bases are TGTGCCAGCAGCGTAGGGGGACAGGGGAATCACGAGCAGTACTTC.

J is TRBJ2-1 and V is TRBV7-9; a weak D match, TRBD2 (5 bases). The germline gives CDR1 SEHNR, CDR2 FQNEAQ (reference sequence). V lost 8 bases, J lost 2 bases, and 10 bases lay in between. This CDR3 has 13 residues. CDR3 nucleotides: TGTGCCAGCGGCCCGAGGGCCTACAATGAGCAGTTCTTC. Translation gives CASGPRAYNEQFF.

This chain uses TRBV28 with TRBJ2-1, with no clear D. Per germline, CDR1 MDHEN and CDR2 SYDVKM. Between the trimmed V and J ends, which lost 3 bases and 4 bases, there was a span of 13 bases. There are 15 residues in the CDR3. The CDR3 sequence is CASSLGADLYNEQFF. The CDR3 nucleotides read TGTGCCAGCAGTTTGGGCGCAGACCTGTACAATGAGCAGTTCTTC.

This chain uses TRBV11-1 with TRBJ2-4, with a possible D match to TRBD1 (6 bases). CDR1 is SGHAT and CDR2 is FQDESV in the germline V gene (reference sequence). The CDR3 covers 16 residues. The ends were cut back, 5 bases at V and 0 bases at J, with 14 bases in the middle. CDR3 amino acids: CASSGRQGLAKNIQYF. CDR3 nucleotides: TGTGCCAGCAGCGGCAGGCAGGGGCTAGCCAAAAACATTCAGTACTTC.

The chain has TRBV28 and TRBJ2-5, with 7 bases matching TRBD1. The V gene end was trimmed by 6 bases and the J gene end by 3 bases; junction bases not matched to a gene: 13. CDR1 and CDR2 from the germline V gene are MDHEN and SYDVKM. This CDR3 has 16 amino acids. CDR3 nucleotide sequence: TGTGCCAGCAGCCTTATCGACAGGGAGTCGGAAGAGACCCAGTACTTC. Translated: CASSLIDRESEETQYF.

The rearrangement links TRBV4-1 to TRBJ2-5; 8 bases are a match to TRBD1. In germline, CDR1 is MGHRA, CDR2 YSYEKL. CDR3 length: 15 amino acids. Germline trimming cut 6 bases from V and 3 bases from J; bases unmatched to any gene: 9. The DNA for the CDR3 is TGCGCCAGCAGTCCCGGGACAGGACTCGAAGAGACCCAGTACTTC. Encoded protein: CASSPGTGLEETQYF.

This chain uses TRBV9 with TRBJ2-1; 9 nucleotides match TRBD2. The germline V gene has CDR1 SGDLS and CDR2 YYNGEE. Trimming cost V 3 bases and J 0 bases; bases outside gene matches: 7. The CDR3 has 17 amino acids. The CDR3 coding sequence is TGTGCCAGCAGCGCGACTAGCGGTTGGAGCTCCTACAATGAGCAGTTCTTC. Amino acids: CASSATSGWSSYNEQFF.

The rearrangement joins TRBV4-2 to TRBJ1-2; 9 bases are shared with TRBD1. Per germline, CDR1 LGHNA and CDR2 YNFKEQ. The CDR3 spans 14 residues. The ends lost 0 bases at V and 8 bases at J; junction bases unmatched: 4. DNA of the CDR3: TGTGCCAGCAGCCAAGAAAACGGACAGGGGGGCTACACCTTC. It translates to CASSQENGQGGYTF.

The chain is built from TRBV4-1 and TRBJ2-5, with TRBD1 matching over 8 bases. V lost 4 bases to trimming and J lost 1 base; unmatched junction nucleotides: 8. The CDR3 is 16 residues long. Per germline, CDR1 MGHRA and CDR2 YSYEKL. As DNA, the CDR3 is TGCGCCAGCAGCCCCCCACTAACAGGGGGCCAAGAGACCCAGTACTTC. Translated: CASSPPLTGGQETQYF.

The chain is built from TRBV6-6 and TRBJ1-4, with D possibly being TRBD1 (5 bases). V was pared by 0 bases and J by 8 bases, with 13 bases between. CDR3 size: 15 residues. In germline, CDR1 is MNHNY, CDR2 SVGAGI (reference sequence). In DNA form, the CDR3 reads TGTGCCAGCAGTTACTCGGGGGAGGCGGCGGAAAAACTGTTTTTT. Protein sequence: CASSYSGEAAEKLFF.

V usage is TRBV27 and J usage is TRBJ2-1; 8 nucleotides line up with TRBD2. The junction had 7 bases not matched to a gene; V was cut back by 5 bases and J by 4 bases. CDR3 size: 15 residues. Germline loops: CDR1 MNHEY, CDR2 SMNVEV (reference sequence). The chain's CDR3 is CASSPSGGPYNEQFF. CDR3 DNA: TGTGCCAGCAGTCCCTCGGGGGGGCCTTACAATGAGCAGTTCTTC.

This chain links TRBV9 with TRBJ2-7; TRBD2 aligns across 7 bases. The CDR3 runs to 15 residues. Germline CDR1 reads SGDLS; CDR2 reads YYNGEE. The V and J ends lost 0 bases and 0 bases, in that order; junction bases with no gene match: 3. CDR3 DNA: TGTGCCAGCAGCGTAGCGCCTAGCGGCTCCTACGAGCAGTACTTC. This translates into CASSVAPSGSYEQYF.

The chain employs TRBV2 and TRBJ2-7; possibly TRBD1 for D (6 bases). The CDR3 has 13 residues. Trimming left V 3 bases short and J 4 bases short, with 10 bases between. Germline V gives CDR1 SNHLY, CDR2 FYNNEI. The CDR3 sequence: CASSDLDSYEQYF. CDR3 DNA: TGTGCCAGCAGTGATTTGGACAGTTACGAGCAGTACTTC.

The chain has TRBV7-2 and TRBJ2-5, with 9 bases lining up with TRBD1. There are 15 residues in the CDR3. Germline V lookup: CDR1 SGHTA, CDR2 FQGNSA. After removal of 3 bases from V and 5 bases from J, the junction contained 7 bases not matched to a gene. This chain's CDR3 is CASSFPGQGIETQYF. The CDR3 DNA reads as TGTGCCAGCAGCTTCCCGGGACAGGGAATCGAGACCCAGTACTTC.

The chain carries TRBV13 and TRBJ2-7, with D perhaps TRBD2 (6 bases). The germline gives CDR1 PRHDT, CDR2 FYEKMQ (reference sequence). The CDR3 totals 16 residues. Trimming removed 1 base at V and 2 bases at J, with 15 bases between. The CDR3 reads CASSLEGGRDPYEQYF. The CDR3 nucleotides read TGTGCCAGCAGCTTAGAAGGAGGGCGGGATCCCTACGAGCAGTACTTC. Supplemented by reference TRBV13 and TRBJ2-7, the full variable domain reads AAGVIQSPRHLIKEKRETATLKCYPIPRHDTVYWYQQGPGQDPQFLISFYEKMQSDKGSIPDRFSAQQFSDYHSELNMSSLELGDSALYFCASSLEGGRDPYEQYFGPGTRLTVT.

The rearrangement links TRBV5-6 to TRBJ1-1; 9 bases line up with TRBD1. CDR3 size: 15 residues. Looked up from germline, CDR1 is SGHDT and CDR2 is YYEEEE. Trimming took 7 bases from V and 3 from J; bases not matched to a gene: 10. CDR3 residues: CASLGDREEDTEAFF. DNA for the CDR3: TGTGCCAGCTTGGGGGACAGGGAAGAAGACACTGAAGCTTTCTTT.

The chain uses TRBV7-9 and TRBJ2-3, with D unclear. This CDR3 comprises 16 residues. The germline CDR1 and CDR2 sequences are SEHNR and FQNEAQ (reference sequence). Trimming took 0 bases from V and 2 from J, leaving 12 bases between them. The CDR3 loop is CASSLAWAAFTDTQYF. The CDR3 region has the DNA TGTGCCAGCAGCTTAGCGTGGGCAGCCTTCACAGATACGCAGTATTTT. Full variable domain (missing parts from reference TRBV7-9 and TRBJ2-3): DTGVSQNPRHKITKRGQNVTFRCDPISEHNRLYWYRQTLGQGPEFLTYFQNEAQLEKSRLLSDRFSAERPKGSFSTLEIQRTEQGDSAMYLCASSLAWAAFTDTQYFGPGTRLTVL.

The chain employs TRBV6-5 and TRBJ2-2; the match to TRBD1 covers 8 bases. This CDR3 spans 14 amino acids. CDR1 and CDR2 (germline): MNHEY, SVGAGI. With V trimmed by 5 bases and J by 2 bases, 1 base remained unmatched. CDR3 region: CASSGQGNTGELFF. The CDR3 coding sequence is TGTGCCAGCAGTGGACAGGGAAACACCGGGGAGCTGTTTTTT.